These 25 T cell receptor beta chains originate from one sample sequenced in a study of shared T cell receptors in the human thymus. Clones were read by immunoSEQ multiplex PCR, and TCRdb kept only the in-frame ones, dropping some. The data hold under 850,000 clones, with around nine tenths observed a single time. These records were also assigned to another study, of human thymus T cells.

Material: thymocytes. The origin of the receptors is a boy in the first two years of life with a congenital heart defect.

The table lists this clone with a count of one. The rearrangement links TRBV27 to TRBJ1-2, with TRBD1 identical over 10 bases. The CDR3 runs 16 residues. Germline V CDR1 and CDR2: MNHEY, SMNVEV (reference sequence). V lost 4 bases, J lost 0 bases, and 5 bases stayed unmatched. CDR3 sequence reads: CASSSGQGPPNYGYTF. The CDR3 coding sequence is TGTGCCAGCAGTTCGGGACAGGGGCCCCCTAACTATGGCTACACCTTC.

This clone was detected once. Other DNA sequences in the sample encode the same CDR3. V gene TRBV18 combines with J gene TRBJ2-7, with D maybe TRBD2 (6 bases). Trimming stripped 3 bases from V and 0 bases from J, with 9 bases between. Germline V gene data show CDR1 as KGHSH and CDR2 as LQKENI. The length of the CDR3 is 14 residues. CDR3 loop: CASSPRDSSYEQYF. In DNA, the CDR3 is TGTGCCAGCTCACCCCGGGACTCCTCCTACGAGCAGTACTTC.

This clone was picked up a small number of times. The chain employs TRBV9 and TRBJ1-3; 10 bases agree with TRBD1. CDR1 and CDR2 from the germline V gene are SGDLS and YYNGEE. This CDR3 region has 16 residues. J gave up 8 bases and V 1 base, and 9 bases lay outside the gene matches. DNA of the CDR3: TGTGCCAGCAGCGTATCGCCCGACAGGGGGCGAGACACCATATATTTT. The encoded protein is CASSVSPDRGRDTIYF.

This chain links TRBV2 with TRBJ2-5; D is uncertain. The length of the CDR3 is 15 residues. The V gene lost 3 bases and the J gene lost 0 bases, with 11 bases spanning the gap. CDR1 and CDR2 from the germline V gene are SNHLY and FYNNEI. The CDR3 spells CASSEGGLHQETQYF. DNA for the CDR3: TGTGCCAGCAGTGAGGGTGGGCTGCACCAAGAGACCCAGTACTTC.

CDR3 sequence: CASSLSSFGGSKGNNEQFF. As DNA, the CDR3 is TGTGCCAGCAGTTTATCCTCCTTTGGCGGGAGTAAGGGAAACAATGAGCAGTTCTTC. This chain connects TRBV28 to TRBJ2-1; 7 nucleotides agree with TRBD2. Germline CDR1 and CDR2: MDHEN and SYDVKM. Trimming at V came to 1 base and at J to 5 bases, leaving 17 bases not matched to a gene. This CDR3 is built from 19 residues. Filled out from reference TRBV28 and TRBJ2-1, the complete variable domain reads DVKVTQSSRYLVKRTGEKVFLECVQDMDHENMFWYRQDPGLGLRLIYFSYDVKMKEKGDIPEGYSVSREKKERFSLILESASTNQTSMYLCASSLSSFGGSKGNNEQFFGPGTRLTVL.

V usage is TRBV27 and J usage is TRBJ2-7, with TRBD2 matching over 10 bases. Trimming took 0 bases from V and 2 from J; bases not matched to a gene: 4. CDR3 length: 16 amino acids. Germline V gives CDR1 MNHEY, CDR2 SMNVEV (reference sequence). The chain's CDR3 is CASSLSDGTSAYEQYF. The CDR3 bases are TGTGCCAGCAGTTTATCGGACGGGACTAGCGCCTACGAGCAGTACTTC.

This sequence joins TRBV28 and TRBJ1-1; D uncertain. This CDR3 region has 18 residues. The V end lost 1 base, the J end lost 6 bases, and 24 bases lay between the germline ends. Germline-derived CDR1 and CDR2 are MDHEN and SYDVKM. CDR3 loop: CASSLSGRTTQKEAEAFF. The CDR3 DNA is TGTGCCAGCAGTTTATCCGGCAGGACTACTCAGAAAGAGGCTGAAGCTTTCTTT. The full variable domain, its missing parts supplied by reference TRBV28 and TRBJ1-1, is DVKVTQSSRYLVKRTGEKVFLECVQDMDHENMFWYRQDPGLGLRLIYFSYDVKMKEKGDIPEGYSVSREKKERFSLILESASTNQTSMYLCASSLSGRTTQKEAEAFFGQGTRLTVV.

V usage is TRBV7-9 and J usage is TRBJ2-3; 7 bases map to TRBD1. With V trimmed by 11 bases and J by 1 base, 3 bases remained unmatched. Germline V CDR1 and CDR2: SEHNR, FQNEAQ (reference sequence). The length of the CDR3 is 12 residues. For the CDR3, the DNA is TGTGCCGGAACAGGGGGCACAGATACGCAGTATTTT. Translated, it gives CAGTGGTDTQYF.

The chain recombines TRBV30 with TRBJ2-2, with D unclear. V lost 2 bases and J 6 bases, leaving 10 bases between the germline ends. Germline CDR1 GTSNPN, CDR2 SVGIG (reference sequence). CDR3 length: 13 amino acids. For the CDR3, the DNA is TGTGCCTGGAGTTGTACTCGTTCCGGGGAGCTGTTTTTT. Translating gives CAWSCTRSGELFF.

The genes are TRBV29-1 and TRBJ1-1; 8 bases agree with TRBD1. V trimming: 7 bases; J trimming: 0 bases; junction bases outside the gene matches: 4. The CDR3 runs 13 residues. Per the germline V gene, CDR1 is SQVTM and CDR2 is ANQGSEA. This CDR3 is CSATGELNTEAFF. In nucleotides, the CDR3 is TGCAGCGCGACAGGGGAACTGAACACTGAAGCTTTCTTT.

V gene TRBV7-9 combines with J gene TRBJ2-2; D is perhaps TRBD1 (5 bases). The ends were cut back, 5 bases at V and 5 bases at J, with 18 bases in the middle. Germline V lookup: CDR1 SEHNR, CDR2 FQNEAQ (reference sequence). CDR3 size: 16 residues. The CDR3 is CASSPGRAPRTGELFF. The CDR3 coding sequence is TGTGCCAGCAGCCCGGGCAGGGCACCAAGGACCGGGGAGCTGTTTTTT.

This clone was counted between two and nine times. This chain uses TRBV15 with TRBJ2-5; no reliable D call. The J call is uncertain, as TRBJ2-7 better fits the DNA end. The CDR3 sequence is 14 residues long. The germline V gene has CDR1 LNHNV and CDR2 YYDKDF (reference sequence). This CDR3 reads CATSRARRCDEQYF. CDR3 nucleotides: TGTGCCACCAGCAGAGCCCGCAGGTGCGACGAGCAGTACTTC.

The CDR3 loop is CASNPRRREVSAGEQYF. As DNA, the CDR3 is TGTGCCAGTAACCCGCGGCGGCGGGAGGTCTCCGCTGGGGAGCAGTACTTC. The chain combines TRBV27 with TRBJ2-7; 8 nucleotides align to TRBD2. In germline, CDR1 is MNHEY, CDR2 SMNVEV (reference sequence). J lost 7 bases, V lost 9 bases, and 23 bases had no gene match. This CDR3 comprises 17 residues.

The chain joins TRBV9 to TRBJ2-7; 8 bases map to TRBD2. The germline gives CDR1 SGDLS, CDR2 YYNGEE. The CDR3 is 14 amino acids. Trimming cost V 3 bases and J 6 bases; bases outside gene matches: 8. CDR3 region: CASSASGTRSEQYF. CDR3 coding DNA: TGTGCCAGCAGCGCGTCCGGGACTAGATCCGAGCAGTACTTC.

This sequence joins TRBV4-3 and TRBJ1-2, with D possibly TRBD1 on 6 matching bases. CDR3 length: 20 residues. Germline V gives CDR1 LGHNA, CDR2 YSLEER. Trimming shortened V by 0 bases and J by 0 bases, and 23 bases separated the two germline ends. CDR3 in amino acids: CASSQEVLEAGDLTNYGYTF. The CDR3 DNA follows: TGCGCCAGCAGCCAAGAGGTATTGGAGGCAGGGGATCTGACTAACTATGGCTACACCTTC.

The rearrangement joins TRBV11-2 to TRBJ2-4; 7 bases match TRBD1. Germline V lookup: CDR1 SGHAT, CDR2 FQNNGV. The CDR3 is 17 residues long. The J segment lost 2 bases and the V segment lost 6 bases, leaving 13 bases of the junction unmatched. The CDR3: CASRHPARGKSKNIQYF. Written as DNA, the CDR3 is TGTGCCAGCAGACATCCGGCCAGGGGGAAGTCCAAAAACATTCAGTACTTC.

The V call is TRBV7-2, the J call TRBJ2-7, with TRBD2 matching 9 bases. Germline CDR1 SGHTA, CDR2 FQGNSA. The ends lost 1 base at V and 12 bases at J; junction bases unmatched: 7. CDR3 length: 13 amino acids. CDR3 loop: CASSLVETSGLYF. CDR3 bases: TGTGCCAGCAGCTTAGTCGAGACTAGCGGATTGTACTTC.

The rearrangement links TRBV7-9 to TRBJ2-7, with D tentatively TRBD2 (7 bases). The CDR3 has 13 amino acids. Trimming removed 5 bases at V and 12 bases at J, with 20 bases between. The germline CDR1 and CDR2 sequences are SEHNR and FQNEAQ (reference sequence). CDR3 coding DNA: TGTGCCAGCAGCAGGGGGGGTCAGGGGACTTTGTACTTC. Encoded protein: CASSRGGQGTLYF.

This clone was counted once. The chain carries TRBV28 and TRBJ1-2; a possible D gene is TRBD1 (5 bases). The germline gives CDR1 MDHEN, CDR2 SYDVKM. This CDR3 has 16 amino acids. Trimming left V 4 bases short and J 5 bases short, with 20 bases between. The CDR3 coding sequence is TGTGCCAGCAGTTCGCCCGGGGGTCTCCCGCAGTATGGCTACACCTTC. Protein: CASSSPGGLPQYGYTF.

CDR3 in DNA: TGTGCTAGTTCTAGCGGGATCGCAGATACGCAGTATTTT. Encoded protein: CASSSGIADTQYF. This rearrangement joins TRBV12-5 to TRBJ2-3, with 9 bases aligning to TRBD2. V lost 8 bases to trimming and J lost 4 bases; unmatched junction nucleotides: 4. Germline values: CDR1 LGHNT, CDR2 FRNRAP. The CDR3 is 13 amino acids.

The chain is built from TRBV7-9 and TRBJ1-1, with D perhaps matching TRBD1 (6 bases). The V end lost 4 bases, the J end lost 3 bases, and 24 bases lay between the germline ends. Germline loops: CDR1 SEHNR, CDR2 FQNEAQ (reference sequence). The length of the CDR3 is 18 residues. CDR3 DNA: TGTGCCAGCAGCTATGCCATAGCCGGCGAGGGGGGGGACACTGAAGCTTTCTTT. Its translation: CASSYAIAGEGGDTEAFF.

The count of this clone is one. The DNA is left out, because the CDR3 cannot be placed on it with certainty; the CDR3 is given as TCRdb lists it. The V and J genes are TRBV21-1 and TRBJ2-3; TRBD2 was called by the table and not checked on the DNA. TRBV21-1 is classified as a pseudogene. The CDR3 comprises 16 residues, both ends counted. This chain's CDR3 is CASSKVGSGSTDTQYF.

Written as DNA, the CDR3 is TGTGCCAGCAGTCCCGGACTAGCCGGCAATGAGCAGTTCTTC. Translated: CASSPGLAGNEQFF. The chain uses TRBV7-9 and TRBJ2-1; 8 nucleotides match TRBD2. CDR1 is SEHNR, CDR2 FQNEAQ, per germline (reference sequence). Germline trimming cut 6 bases from V and 6 bases from J; bases unmatched to any gene: 7. The CDR3 consists of 14 residues.

The chain's CDR3 is CASSQEGRDYNEQFF. CDR3 nucleotide sequence: TGCGCCAGCAGCCAAGAGGGGCGGGACTACAATGAGCAGTTCTTC. This chain uses TRBV4-3 with TRBJ2-1, with D possibly TRBD2 on 6 matching bases. The germline V gene has CDR1 LGHNA and CDR2 YSLEER. CDR3 size: 15 residues. V lost 0 bases and J lost 3, with 9 bases in between.

The chain recombines TRBV7-2 with TRBJ2-5, with 9 positions matching TRBD2. Per germline, CDR1 SGHTA and CDR2 FQGNSA. Germline trimming cut 1 base from V and 3 bases from J; bases unmatched to any gene: 3. The CDR3 totals 15 residues. Here the CDR3 reads CASSLVCGREETQYF. The CDR3 DNA sequence: TGTGCCAGCAGCTTAGTGTGCGGGAGGGAAGAGACCCAGTACTTC.